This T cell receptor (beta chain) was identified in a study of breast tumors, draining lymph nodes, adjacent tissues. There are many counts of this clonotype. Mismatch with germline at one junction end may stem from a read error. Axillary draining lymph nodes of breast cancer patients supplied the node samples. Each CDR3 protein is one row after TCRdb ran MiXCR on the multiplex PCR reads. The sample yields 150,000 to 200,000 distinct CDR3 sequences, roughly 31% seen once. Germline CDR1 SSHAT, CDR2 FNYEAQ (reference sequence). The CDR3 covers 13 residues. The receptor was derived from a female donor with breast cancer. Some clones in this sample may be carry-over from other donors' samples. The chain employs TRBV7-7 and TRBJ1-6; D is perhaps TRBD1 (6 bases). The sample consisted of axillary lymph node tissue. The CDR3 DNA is TGTGCTAGCAGCTTAGGACAGAATTCACCCCTCCACTTT. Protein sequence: CASSLGQNSPLHF.